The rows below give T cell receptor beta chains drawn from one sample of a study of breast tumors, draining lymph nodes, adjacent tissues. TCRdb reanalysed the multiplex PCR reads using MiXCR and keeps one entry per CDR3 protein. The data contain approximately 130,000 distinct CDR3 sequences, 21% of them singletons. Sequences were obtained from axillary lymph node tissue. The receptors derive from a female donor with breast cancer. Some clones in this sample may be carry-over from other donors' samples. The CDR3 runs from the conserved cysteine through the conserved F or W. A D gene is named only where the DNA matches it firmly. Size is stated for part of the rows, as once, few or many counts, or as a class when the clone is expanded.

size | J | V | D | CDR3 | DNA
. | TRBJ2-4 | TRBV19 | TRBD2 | CASSITSGGAKNIQYF | TGTGCCAGTAGTATCACTAGCGGAGGAGCCAAAAACATTCAGTACTTC
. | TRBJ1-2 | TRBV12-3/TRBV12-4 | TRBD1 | CASSPTDRGLVGYTF | TGTGCCAGCAGTCCCACGGACAGGGGGCTGGTTGGCTACACCTTC
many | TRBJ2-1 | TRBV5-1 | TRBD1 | CASSLSGGSADEQFF | TGCGCCAGCAGCCTATCAGGGGGCTCGGCTGATGAGCAGTTCTTC
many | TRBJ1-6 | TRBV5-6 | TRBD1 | CASSVGTGSSYNSPLHF | TGTGCCAGCAGCGTCGGGACAGGAAGCTCCTATAATTCACCCCTCCACTTT
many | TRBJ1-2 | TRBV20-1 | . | CSASPGREYGYTF | TGCAGTGCTAGCCCGGGCAGGGAGTATGGCTACACCTTC
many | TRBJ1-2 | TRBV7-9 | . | CASSFLYGYTF | TGTGCCAGCAGCTTTCTGTATGGCTACACCTTC
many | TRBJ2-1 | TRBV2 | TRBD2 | CASSLAGGAYNEQFF | TGTGCCAGCAGCTTAGCGGGAGGGGCTTACAATGAGCAGTTCTTC
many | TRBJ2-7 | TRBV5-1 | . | CASSWQRGGSYEQYF | TGCGCCAGCAGCTGGCAGAGGGGGGGGTCCTACGAGCAGTACTTC
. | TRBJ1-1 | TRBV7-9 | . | CASSLGDGEAFF | TGTGCCAGCAGCTTAGGCGACGGTGAAGCTTTCTTT
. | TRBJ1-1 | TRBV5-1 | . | CASSYNRNTEAFF | TGCGCCAGCAGCTACAACAGGAACACTGAAGCTTTCTTT
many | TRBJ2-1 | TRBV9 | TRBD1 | CASSAHGQGFYEQFF | TGTGCCAGCAGCGCGCACGGACAGGGATTCTATGAGCAGTTCTTC
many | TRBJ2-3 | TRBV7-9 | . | CASSLEGITDTQYF | TGTGCCAGCAGCTTAGAAGGGATCACAGATACGCAGTATTTT
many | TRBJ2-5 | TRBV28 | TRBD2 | CASSSTLSSGKFQETQYF | TGTGCCAGCAGTTCCACCCTATCTAGCGGGAAGTTCCAAGAGACCCAGTACTTC
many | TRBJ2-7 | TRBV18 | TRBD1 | CASSPGTGSTYEQYF | TGTGCCAGCTCACCCGGGACAGGCTCAACCTACGAGCAGTACTTC
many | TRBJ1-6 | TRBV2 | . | CASRDRRGALHF | TGTGCCAGCAGGGATCGTCGGGGGGCCCTCCACTTT
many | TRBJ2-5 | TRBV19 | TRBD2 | CATLGLAGDQETQYF | TGTGCCACTCTGGGACTAGCGGGTGACCAAGAGACCCAGTACTTC
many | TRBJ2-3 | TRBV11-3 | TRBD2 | CASSLRREGGDTQYF | TGTGCCAGCAGCTTAAGGCGGGAGGGCGGCGATACGCAGTATTTT
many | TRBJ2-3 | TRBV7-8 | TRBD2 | CASIKAGVQTDTQYF | TGTGCCAGCATAAAGGCGGGAGTTCAAACAGATACGCAGTATTTT
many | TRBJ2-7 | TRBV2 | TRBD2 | CASSGGTSGTYEQYF | TGTGCCAGCAGTGGGGGGACTAGCGGGACGTACGAGCAGTACTTC
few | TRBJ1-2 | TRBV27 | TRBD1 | CASSLFDRGGGYTF | TGTGCCAGCAGTTTATTCGACAGGGGAGGTGGCTACACCTTC
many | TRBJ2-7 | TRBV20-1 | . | CSARATGRPYEQYF | TGCAGTGCTAGGGCGACAGGACGCCCCTACGAGCAGTACTTC
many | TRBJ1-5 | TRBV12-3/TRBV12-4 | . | CASSFGEGQPQHF | TGTGCCAGCAGTTTTGGGGAAGGCCAGCCCCAGCATTTT
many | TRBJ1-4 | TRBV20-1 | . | CSARGVSGDEKLFF | TGCAGTGCTAGAGGAGTCTCAGGGGATGAAAAACTGTTTTTT
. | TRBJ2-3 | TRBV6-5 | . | CASSPLAYTDTQYF | TGTGCCAGCAGTCCTTTGGCCTACACAGATACGCAGTATTTT
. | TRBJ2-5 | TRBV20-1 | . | CSAIDPRGPYPAETQYF | TGCAGTGCTATTGACCCCCGGGGCCCCTATCCCGCAGAGACCCAGTACTTC
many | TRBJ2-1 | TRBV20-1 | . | CSATKGGTLSYNEQFF | TGCAGTGCTACGAAGGGCGGGACGCTATCCTACAATGAGCAGTTCTTC
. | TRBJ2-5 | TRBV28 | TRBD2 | CASSLLLSTFGLGYWREHRETQYF | TGTGCCAGCAGTTTATTGCTCAGCACCTTCGGGTTGGGGTATTGGCGGGAGCATAGAGAGACCCAGTACTTC
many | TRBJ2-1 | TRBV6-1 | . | CASSESGRPGF | TGTGCCAGCAGTGAATCGGGACGGCCGGGTTTC
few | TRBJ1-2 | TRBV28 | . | CASSLTRDIYGYTF | TGTGCCAGCAGTTTAACCCGGGACATCTATGGCTACACCTTC
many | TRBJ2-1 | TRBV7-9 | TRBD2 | CASSWTSGSNEQFF | TGTGCCAGCAGCTGGACTAGCGGGAGTAATGAGCAGTTCTTC
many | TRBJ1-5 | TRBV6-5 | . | CASSSQGAAGNQPQHF | TGTGCCAGCAGTTCACAGGGTGCGGCGGGCAATCAGCCCCAGCATTTT
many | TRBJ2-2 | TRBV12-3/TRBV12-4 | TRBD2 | CASSAIAGGDGELFF | TGTGCCAGCAGCGCGATAGCGGGAGGAGACGGGGAGCTGTTTTTT
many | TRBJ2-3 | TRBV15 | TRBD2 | CATSRDLAGGEDTQYF | TGTGCCACCAGCAGGGACCTAGCGGGAGGTGAAGATACGCAGTATTTT
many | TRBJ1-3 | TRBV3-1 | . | CASSPELGALGNTIYF | TGTGCCAGCAGCCCCGAGTTGGGGGCTTTGGGAAACACCATATATTTT
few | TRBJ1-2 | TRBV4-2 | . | CASSPRRVGRGGYTF | TGTGCCAGCAGCCCTAGACGGGTCGGGCGAGGGGGCTACACCTTC
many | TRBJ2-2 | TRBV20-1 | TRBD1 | CSATGQGGVGELFF | TGCAGTGCTACTGGACAGGGGGGGGTCGGGGAGCTGTTTTTT
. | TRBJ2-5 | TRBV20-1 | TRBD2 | CSARGFLAGGFQETQYF | TGCAGTGCTAGAGGCTTCCTAGCGGGAGGGTTCCAAGAGACCCAGTACTTC
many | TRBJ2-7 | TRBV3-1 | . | CASSRIPREEQYF | TGTGCCAGCAGCCGCATCCCCCGGGAAGAGCAGTACTTC
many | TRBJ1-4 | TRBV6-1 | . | CASSYSTNEKLFF | TGTGCCAGCAGCTACAGTACTAATGAAAAACTGTTTTTT
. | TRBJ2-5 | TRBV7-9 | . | CASRAGGGETQYF | TGTGCCAGCAGAGCAGGGGGGGGAGAGACCCAGTACTTC
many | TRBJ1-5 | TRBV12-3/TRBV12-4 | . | CASSRTGSNQPQHF | TGTGCCAGCAGCCGAACAGGTAGCAATCAGCCCCAGCATTTT
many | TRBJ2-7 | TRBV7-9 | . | CASSLEAGEQYF | TGTGCCAGCAGCTTAGAAGCAGGCGAGCAGTACTTC
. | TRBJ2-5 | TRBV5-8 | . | CASSLASRETQYF | TGTGCCAGCAGCTTAGCGTCCAGGGAGACCCAGTACTTC
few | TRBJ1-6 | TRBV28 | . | CATGDHLANSPLHF | TGTGCCACCGGGGACCACCTAGCTAATTCACCCCTCCACTTT
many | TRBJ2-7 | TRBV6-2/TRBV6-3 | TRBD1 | CASSWTGGVYEQYF | TGTGCCAGCAGTTGGACAGGGGGGGTCTACGAGCAGTACTTC
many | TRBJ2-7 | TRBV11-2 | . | CASSGGRYSSFYEQYF | TGTGCCAGCAGCGGGGGGAGGTACTCGTCGTTCTACGAGCAGTACTTC
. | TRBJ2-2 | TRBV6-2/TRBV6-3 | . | CASIRRGRTGELFF | TGTGCCAGCATCCGTAGAGGGCGCACCGGGGAGCTGTTTTTT
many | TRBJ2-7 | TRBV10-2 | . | CATSPLAPTSYEQYF | TGCGCCACTAGTCCCCTAGCGCCGACCTCCTACGAGCAGTACTTC